This T cell receptor (beta chain) was recovered during a study of PD-L1 blockade in urothelial cancer. Study details: Before enrollment, 0 to 3 chemotherapy regimens had been given to patients. Samples came from 3 weeks, at the second dose, and 6 weeks into treatment. Across blood samples, T cells had a median count of around 140,000.

Sequencing used immunoSEQ multiplex PCR; TCRdb keeps in-frame clones, though not all of them. This table holds approximately 88,000 clones, about four fifths found once. This CDR3 is built from 15 residues. CDR1 and CDR2 (germline): KGHSH, LQKENI. With 3 bases removed from V and 3 bases from J, the gap between germline ends came to 15 bases. The time point is: pretreatment peripheral blood. The specimen was PBMCs, collected around atezolizumab (anti-PD-L1) treatment. This receptor was obtained from a man in his sixties with urothelial cancer. V is TRBV18 and J is TRBJ2-7, with unresolved D. The CDR3 bases are TGTGCCAGCTCACCTGACGTGGGCCAGTACTACGAGCAGTACTTC. As protein: CASSPDVGQYYEQYF.